These T cell receptor beta chains were read from a single sample in a study of T-cell memory formation after mild COVID-19. TCRdb redid the calling of the 5' RACE reads with MiXCR, one entry per CDR3 protein. The sample comprises over 300,000 distinct CDR3 sequences, 20% to 25% of which are singletons, and roughly a fifth rests with the top ten. Specimen: PBMCs or a T cell subset sorted from them (not recorded which). The origin of the receptors is a man between 18 and 35 years old who had mild COVID-19 (a few samples of this study predate the infection). Cell type and time point are not known. CDR3s include the opening cysteine and the closing phenylalanine or tryptophan.

CDR3: CSVEGTSGSAYNEQFF; V: TRBV29-1; J: TRBJ2-1
CDR3: CASSYSKWDRVYEQYF; V: TRBV6-2/TRBV6-3; J: TRBJ2-7
CDR3: CAGSISGANVLTF; V: TRBV6-2/TRBV6-3; J: TRBJ2-6
CDR3: CASSSRPGTGGHETQYF; V: TRBV7-9; J: TRBJ2-5
CDR3: CASSLIGRGEQPQHF; V: TRBV27; J: TRBJ1-5
CDR3: CSVGGGQGYGYTF; V: TRBV29-1; J: TRBJ1-2
CDR3: CASSVSGTGYEQYF; V: TRBV9; J: TRBJ2-7
CDR3: CASSSGQPPGELFF; V: TRBV5-1; J: TRBJ2-2
CDR3: CASSLDDGGLYSNQPQHF; V: TRBV7-2; J: TRBJ1-5
CDR3: CASSYSVRRGASGYTF; V: TRBV6-6; J: TRBJ1-2
CDR3: CASSLLVGGGTEAFF; V: TRBV5-6; J: TRBJ1-1
CDR3: CASSPNGGANVLTF; V: TRBV12-3/TRBV12-4; J: TRBJ2-6
CDR3: CASSRDSSGNTIYF; V: TRBV7-3; J: TRBJ1-3
CDR3: CASSRVELAGGPDTQYF; V: TRBV4-2; J: TRBJ2-3
CDR3: CASSLVGTTDTQYF; V: TRBV5-1; J: TRBJ2-3
CDR3: CASSPRQGNANTEAFF; V: TRBV18; J: TRBJ1-1
CDR3: CAIRSLGTSYEQYF; V: TRBV10-3; J: TRBJ2-7
CDR3: CASRSESAKNIQYF; V: TRBV6-1; J: TRBJ2-4
CDR3: CASRRLDAADTQYF; V: TRBV12-3/TRBV12-4; J: TRBJ2-3
CDR3: CASSEVATNEKLFF; V: TRBV2; J: TRBJ1-4
CDR3: CASSSASDGDTEAFF; V: TRBV9; J: TRBJ1-1
CDR3: CASSATSVSTDTQYF; V: TRBV2; J: TRBJ2-3
CDR3: CASTGTVGNQPQHF; V: TRBV2; J: TRBJ1-5
CDR3: CASSLVGRGNYGYTF; V: TRBV5-6; J: TRBJ1-2
CDR3: CASSVWGTSYEQYF; V: TRBV5-6; J: TRBJ2-7
CDR3: CASSSGRTSNQPQHF; V: TRBV12-3/TRBV12-4; J: TRBJ1-5
CDR3: CSARPSQRDRADYEQYF; V: TRBV20-1; J: TRBJ2-7
CDR3: CASTRGRASRETQYF; V: TRBV9; J: TRBJ2-5
CDR3: CASSPTGARESPLHF; V: TRBV18; J: TRBJ1-6
CDR3: CASSHGDSSYGYTF; V: TRBV27; J: TRBJ1-2
CDR3: CATSREVGPNTGELFF; V: TRBV15; J: TRBJ2-2
CDR3: CASSPGREQRGYTF; V: TRBV12-3/TRBV12-4; J: TRBJ1-2
CDR3: CASSLVPLAEAFF; V: TRBV7-9; J: TRBJ1-1
CDR3: CSGIQDSPSYEQYF; V: TRBV29-1; J: TRBJ2-7
CDR3: CASSLQGLHEQFF; V: TRBV11-2; J: TRBJ2-1
CDR3: CASSRGLAGDHEQFF; V: TRBV12-3/TRBV12-4; J: TRBJ2-1
CDR3: CASSPGQGGTQYF; V: TRBV7-3; J: TRBJ2-5
CDR3: CSATLGSTDTQYF; V: TRBV20-1; J: TRBJ2-3
CDR3: CASSYSGTGSASYGYTF; V: TRBV6-5; J: TRBJ1-2
CDR3: CASSYRDVGEGYTF; V: TRBV2; J: TRBJ1-2
CDR3: CASSVAPVGSEQYF; V: TRBV9; J: TRBJ2-7
CDR3: CASSLRGLGDEQYF; V: TRBV7-9; J: TRBJ2-7
CDR3: CASSTDLERTEAFF; V: TRBV18; J: TRBJ1-1
CDR3: CASSLTGSTNEKLFF; V: TRBV7-2; J: TRBJ1-4
CDR3: CASSLDFAGSYF; V: TRBV5-5; J: TRBJ2-3
CDR3: CATSRVRGQETQYF; V: TRBV15; J: TRBJ2-5
CDR3: CASSLSGPIRVQYF; V: TRBV7-3; J: TRBJ2-7
CDR3: CASRVGQSVSGNTIYF; V: TRBV5-1; J: TRBJ1-3
CDR3: CASSYGQGALLEQFF; V: TRBV5-6; J: TRBJ2-1
CDR3: CASRPDPGQTYEQYF; V: TRBV5-6; J: TRBJ2-7
CDR3: CASSQGSAKGEGNIQYF; V: TRBV4-1; J: TRBJ2-4
CDR3: CSVEDYAARLNEKLFF; V: TRBV29-1; J: TRBJ1-4
CDR3: CASSFTGLGLISYNEQFF; V: TRBV7-3; J: TRBJ2-1
CDR3: CASTDRGWGEQFF; V: TRBV7-9; J: TRBJ2-1
CDR3: CASSLGTRTSTDTQYF; V: TRBV7-2; J: TRBJ2-3
CDR3: CASSWERPNEKLFF; V: TRBV5-1; J: TRBJ1-4
CDR3: CASSSGGGWQPQHF; V: TRBV7-2; J: TRBJ1-5